This T cell receptor beta chain was found in a study of T cell responses to AZD1222 COVID-19 vaccine. The repertoire was sequenced with immunoSEQ multiplex PCR; TCRdb's copy has only in-frame clones and lacks some. The top ten hold about 1.2% of the sample, which has 120,000 or so clones, around 90% seen once. Findings and caveats of the study: In a largely white British group with more females than males, clonal diversity was possibly underestimated.

As regards this clone: Its antigen is currently unknown.

Germline values: CDR1 KGHSH, CDR2 LQKENI. This CDR3 has 12 amino acids. Trimming left V 6 bases short and J 12 bases short, with 15 bases between. The origin of this receptor is an adult in good health. Specimen: peripheral blood, collected on day 0 of AZD1222 vaccination. This chain joins TRBV18 and TRBJ2-1; D is possibly TRBD1 (5 bases). CDR3 residues: CASSPRSQGQFF. DNA of the CDR3: TGTGCCAGCTCCCCCCGTTCGCAGGGGCAGTTCTTC.